These T cell receptor beta chains were read from a single sample in a study of T-cell memory formation after mild COVID-19. MiXCR, run by TCRdb on the 5' RACE reads, gives a single entry per CDR3 protein. The data contain hundreds of thousands of distinct CDR3 sequences, around 21% of them singletons. The source material was PBMCs or a T cell subset sorted from them (not recorded which). Source of these receptors: an adult woman who had mild COVID-19 (a few samples of this study predate the infection). Cell type and time point are not known. The CDR3 runs from the conserved cysteine through the conserved F or W. The D gene is left open where the match is weak. Only part of the rows carry a size: once, few, many, or a class if the clone is expanded.

j_call	v_call	d_call	clone_size	cdr3_nt	cdr3_aa
TRBJ2-5	TRBV19	.	.	TGTGCCAGTAGTATACGGTACGGGTCTCAAGAGACCCAGTACTTC	CASSIRYGSQETQYF
TRBJ1-5	TRBV19	TRBD1	.	TGTGCCAGTAGCGGGACAGGGGGAGGCAATCAGCCCCAGCATTTT	CASSGTGGGNQPQHF
TRBJ2-7	TRBV27	.	few	TGTGCCAGCAGTTTCGCTCAGGGAACCTACGAGCAGTACTTC	CASSFAQGTYEQYF
TRBJ2-3	TRBV5-5	.	many	TGTGCCAGCAGCTTGATCTTGGCGGGAAGCACAGATACGCAGTATTTT	CASSLILAGSTDTQYF
TRBJ2-7	TRBV10-3	.	.	TGTGCCATCAGTGATTCTCCGGGCGGGGCCCCAGGGTTC	CAISDSPGGAPGF
TRBJ1-1	TRBV29-1	.	.	TGCAGCGTTGAAAGGGGGGCGGTAAGAAGTGAAGCTTTCTTT	CSVERGAVRSEAFF
TRBJ2-7	TRBV29-1	.	many	TGCAGCGTTTCTCTGGACTCCTACGAGCAGTACTTC	CSVSLDSYEQYF
TRBJ2-6	TRBV9	.	.	TGTGCCAGCAGCGTTCAATTAAGGGCCAACGTCCTGACTTTC	CASSVQLRANVLTF
TRBJ2-1	TRBV6-2/TRBV6-3	.	.	TGTGCCAGCAGTTACGTGCATGAGCAGTTCTTC	CASSYVHEQFF
TRBJ1-1	TRBV27	.	few	TGTGCCAGCCGGTCCCAATTGAACACTGAAGCTTTCTTT	CASRSQLNTEAFF
TRBJ2-2	TRBV27	TRBD1	.	TGTGCCAGCAGCAACGACAGGGGGATTATCGGGGAGCTGTTTTTT	CASSNDRGIIGELFF
TRBJ2-2	TRBV7-2	.	few	TGTGCCAGCAGCTTTGGTAGTGTCACCGGGGAGCTGTTTTTT	CASSFGSVTGELFF
TRBJ2-2	TRBV7-9	TRBD2	.	TGTGCCAGCTCCCTCTTTAGCGGGAGGGTGAACACCGGGGAGCTGTTTTTT	CASSLFSGRVNTGELFF
TRBJ2-1	TRBV11-2	TRBD1	few	TGTGCCAGCAGCTCTTGGACAGGGATCGGGAATGAGCAGTTCTTC	CASSSWTGIGNEQFF
TRBJ1-3	TRBV5-1	.	few	TGCGCAAGCAGAGGGTTCTCTGGAAACACCATATATTTT	CASRGFSGNTIYF
TRBJ1-2	TRBV20-1	TRBD1	few	TGCAGTGCCGGACAGGGGGCAACTGGCTACACCTTC	CSAGQGATGYTF
TRBJ2-7	TRBV6-6	TRBD1	.	TGTGCCAGCAGTTACGAGGGACAGAGTCCCTACGAGCAGTACTTC	CASSYEGQSPYEQYF
TRBJ1-4	TRBV5-1	.	few	TGCGCCAGCAAGGCAACTAATGAAAAACTGTTTTTT	CASKATNEKLFF
TRBJ2-3	TRBV2	TRBD2	.	TGTGCCAGCAGTCCTCAGAGCGGGGAACGCACAGATACGCAGTATTTT	CASSPQSGERTDTQYF
TRBJ2-7	TRBV2	.	many	TGTGCCAGCAGAGGCGATTCCTACGAGCAGTACTTC	CASRGDSYEQYF
TRBJ1-2	TRBV14	.	.	TGTGCCAGCAGCCAAGTCAGCGGGGCTAACTATGGCTACACCTTC	CASSQVSGANYGYTF
TRBJ1-1	TRBV7-2	.	.	TGTGCCAGCAGCTTAGATCTGGCGCGGACTGAAGCTTTCTTT	CASSLDLARTEAFF
TRBJ2-4	TRBV20-1	TRBD2	few	TGCAGTGCTCCCGCTAGCGGGGAAAACATTCAGTACTTC	CSAPASGENIQYF